Included here is one T cell receptor (beta chain) sequence, with context. Antigen specificity is unknown. The germline gene is not matched at one end of the junction; a read error may be the cause. Germline-derived CDR1 and CDR2 are SGHVS and FQNEAQ. The CDR3 covers 15 residues. Constant-region reverse primers amplified full-length variable regions, followed by semi-nested Nested Universal Primer A PCR. One entry per CDR3 protein results from TCRdb running MiXCR on the 5' RACE reads. This sample carries fewer than 55,000 distinct CDR3 sequences, roughly 22% of them seen once, and the ten largest clones take roughly 4%. Study-level points and caveats: Tumor memory CD4+ T cell TCR gene usage was found to cluster with blood and lymph node memory CD4+ cells and with lymph node naive CD4+ cells. Larger-cohort validation covered only one TCR beta V-J rearrangement. Greatest tumor Treg TCR overlap was with tumor naive CD4+ cells.

The sorted Tregs were CD4+CD25+CD127-/low cells. The sequenced material came from Tregs sorted from a lymph node. The gene calls are TRBV7-8 and TRBJ2-3, with unresolved D. The source is a female donor with breast cancer. The CDR3, as DNA: TGTGCCGGCAGCTTCCCTGGCAGCGACACAGATACGCAGTATTTT. Its translation: CAGSFPGSDTDTQYF.